Described below is a single T cell receptor (beta chain) sequence and its context. Antigen specificity is unknown. Cells stained for CD3, CD4, CD8, CD45RA, CD27 and viability were sorted into four CD45RA/CD27 subsets. Both TRBC1 and TRBC2 were covered by a beta constant-region primer of two equimolar oligonucleotides. Four rounds of PCR amplified the ligated cDNA using nested alpha and beta constant-region primers plus SP2. MiXCR, run by TCRdb on the UMI-ligation and nested PCR reads, gives a single entry per CDR3 protein. Seen here are roughly 99,000 distinct CDR3 sequences, approximately 10% observed once, and the top ten hold more than 0.11%. These data are taken from a study of naive and memory T cell subsets. The CDR3 length is 15 residues. V lost 6 bases and J lost 2, with 11 bases in between. Germline CDR1 is MNHEY and CDR2 is SVGAGI. Regarding the study as a whole: Especially in CD8 cells, naive repertoires contained a few larger clonotypes, possibly CD45RA-re-expressing memory cells.

The chain employs TRBV6-5 and TRBJ2-6; D is possibly TRBD1 (5 bases). The receptor was isolated from a human donor in good health. The sequenced sample was naive CD4+ T cells from blood. CDR3 in DNA: TGTGCCAGCAGCGATGACAGCGCTGGGGCCAACGTCCTGACTTTC. Its translation: CASSDDSAGANVLTF.